One sample yielded the 10 T cell receptor beta chains listed below, sequenced in a study of T cells in tumors and immune-related adverse events. Profiled with immunoSEQ multiplex PCR; TCRdb holds only in-frame clones, not every one. Of about 24,000 clones listed, around 90% are singletons. Sequences were derived from lymph node tissue, sampled from a patient treated with anti-PD-1 therapy. Receptor source: a female donor with metastatic renal cell carcinoma.

The genes are TRBV11-2 and TRBJ2-7; D might be TRBD1 (6 bases). The CDR3 covers 17 residues. Germline CDR1 reads SGHAT; CDR2 reads FQNNGV. Trimming cost V 4 bases and J 4 bases, with 23 bases left between them. The DNA for the CDR3 is TGTGCCAGCAGCTCATACAGGGCTGAGATAAAACGTTACGAGCAGTACTTC. Its translation: CASSSYRAEIKRYEQYF. The full variable domain, with the rest looked up from reference TRBV11-2 and TRBJ2-7, is EAGVAQSPRYKIIEKRQSVAFWCNPISGHATLYWYQQILGQGPKLLIQFQNNGVVDDSQLPKDRFSAERLKGVDSTLKIQPAKLEDSAVYLCASSSYRAEIKRYEQYFGPGTRLTVT.

The chain combines TRBV11-2 with TRBJ2-1; D gene unclear. Per germline, CDR1 SGHAT and CDR2 FQNNGV. This CDR3 has 11 amino acids. The V end was cut by 2 bases, the J end by 10 bases, with 6 bases between. The CDR3 bases are TGTGCCAGCAGCTTAAATACAGAGCAGTTCTTC. This gives the protein CASSLNTEQFF.

The genes are TRBV6-6 and TRBJ2-5; D is unresolved. V was shortened by 2 bases and J by 2 bases, with 15 bases between the two germline ends. The CDR3 loop spans 16 amino acids. Germline V CDR1 and CDR2: MNHNY, SVGAGI (reference sequence). CDR3 bases: TGTGCCAGCAGTTACCCCGTTCTAGACGGGCAAGAGACCCAGTACTTC. Its translation is CASSYPVLDGQETQYF.

The rearrangement joins TRBV6-1 to TRBJ2-7; 8 nucleotides match TRBD2. This CDR3 region has 15 residues. Germline lookup yields CDR1 MNHNS and CDR2 SASEGT. V shed 7 bases, J shed 1 base, and the junction held 9 bases outside the gene matches. The CDR3 nucleotides are TGTGCCAGCACCCGTAGCGGGGACGAATCCTACGAGCAGTACTTC. Protein sequence: CASTRSGDESYEQYF.

V is TRBV10-3 and J is TRBJ2-1, with 9 bases aligning to TRBD2. V lost 9 bases to trimming and J lost 5 bases; unmatched junction nucleotides: 5. This CDR3 comprises 13 residues. CDR1 ENHRY and CDR2 SYGVKD come from the germline V gene. CDR3 residues: CAMREGNDNEQFF. CDR3 nucleotide sequence: TGTGCCATGCGGGAGGGCAACGACAATGAGCAGTTCTTC.

The chain is built from TRBV7-8 and TRBJ2-7, with D possibly matching TRBD2 (5 bases). Germline CDR1 and CDR2: SGHVS and FQNEAQ. Between the trimmed V and J ends, which lost 5 bases and 0 bases, there was a span of 11 bases. The CDR3 has 14 residues. The CDR3 coding sequence is TGTGCCAGCAGCCATGGACTTGACTCCTACGAGCAGTACTTC. Protein sequence: CASSHGLDSYEQYF.

This clone was detected a few times. The CDR3 is CASSDLTEGTGELFF. In nucleotides, the CDR3 is TGTGCCAGCAGTGATCTGACTGAAGGCACCGGGGAGCTGTTTTTT. The chain joins TRBV25-1 to TRBJ2-2; D call uncertain. V was cut by 3 bases and J by 4 bases, with 12 bases left in between. The CDR3 extends over 15 amino acids. Germline loops: CDR1 MGHDK, CDR2 SYGVNS.

The chain is built from TRBV18 and TRBJ1-2; D is perhaps TRBD1 (5 bases). V was trimmed by 3 bases and J by 7 bases, leaving 18 bases between them. This CDR3 region has 15 residues. Germline V CDR1 and CDR2: KGHSH, LQKENI. CDR3 DNA: TGTGCCAGCTCACCTGACTCCGGGACGAGGGGTGGCTACACCTTC. As protein: CASSPDSGTRGGYTF.

V usage is TRBV19 and J usage is TRBJ1-5; D not certain. The germline V and J ends were trimmed by 4 bases and 1 base, with 5 bases remaining between them. CDR1 is LNHDA, CDR2 SQIVND, per germline (reference sequence). The CDR3 has 13 amino acids. As DNA, the CDR3 is TGTGCCAGTAGTAGCGACAGCAATCAGCCCCAGCATTTT. Translation: CASSSDSNQPQHF.

The rearrangement links TRBV27 to TRBJ2-7; D gene ambiguous. Germline CDR1 is MNHEY and CDR2 is SMNVEV (reference sequence). Trimming removed 2 bases at V and 2 bases at J, with 13 bases between. The CDR3 totals 15 residues. The CDR3 loop is CASSLRVTGTYEQYF. In DNA form, the CDR3 reads TGTGCCAGCAGTTTAAGGGTGACGGGTACCTACGAGCAGTACTTC.